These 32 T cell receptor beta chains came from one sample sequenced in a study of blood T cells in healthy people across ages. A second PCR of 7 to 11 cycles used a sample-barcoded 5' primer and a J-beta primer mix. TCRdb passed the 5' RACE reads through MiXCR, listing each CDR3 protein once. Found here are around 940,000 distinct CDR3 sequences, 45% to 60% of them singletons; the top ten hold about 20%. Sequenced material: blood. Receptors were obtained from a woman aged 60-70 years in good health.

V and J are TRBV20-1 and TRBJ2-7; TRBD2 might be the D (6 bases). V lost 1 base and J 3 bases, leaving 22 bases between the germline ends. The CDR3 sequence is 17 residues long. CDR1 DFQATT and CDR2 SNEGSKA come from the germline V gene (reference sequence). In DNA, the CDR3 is TGCAGTGCTAGAGCCTTGCCGTTCGGACGGGAGCTCTACGAGCAGTACTTC. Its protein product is CSARALPFGRELYEQYF.

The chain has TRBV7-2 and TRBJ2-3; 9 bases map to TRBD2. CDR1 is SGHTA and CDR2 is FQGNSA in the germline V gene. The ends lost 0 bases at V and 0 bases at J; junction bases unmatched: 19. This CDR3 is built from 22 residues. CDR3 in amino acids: CASSLARTLPKRLADSTDTQYF. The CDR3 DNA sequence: TGTGCCAGCAGCTTAGCTCGGACACTTCCCAAACGACTAGCGGATAGCACAGATACGCAGTATTTT.

This chain's CDR3 is CASSSWRRDSDYGYTF. The CDR3, as DNA: TGTGCCAGCAGCTCCTGGCGCAGGGACAGCGACTATGGCTACACCTTC. This sequence joins TRBV11-2 and TRBJ1-2, with 7 positions matching TRBD1. The V and J ends lost 4 bases and 3 bases, in that order; junction bases with no gene match: 11. CDR3 length equals 16 residues. The germline V gene has CDR1 SGHAT and CDR2 FQNNGV.

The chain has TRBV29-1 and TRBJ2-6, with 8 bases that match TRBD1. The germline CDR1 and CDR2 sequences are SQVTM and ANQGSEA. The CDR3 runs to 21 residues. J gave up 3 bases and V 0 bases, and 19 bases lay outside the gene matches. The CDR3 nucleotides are TGCAGCGTTGAAGATCATGTTGTGCTGGCAGGGGGCCCTTTTGGGGCCAACGTCCTGACTTTC. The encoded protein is CSVEDHVVLAGGPFGANVLTF. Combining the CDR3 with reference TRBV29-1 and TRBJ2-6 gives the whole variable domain SAVISQKPSRDICQRGTSLTIQCQVDSQVTMMFWYRQQPGQSLTLIATANQGSEATYESGFVIDKFPISRPNLTFSTLTVSNMSPEDSSIYLCSVEDHVVLAGGPFGANVLTFGAGSRLTVL.

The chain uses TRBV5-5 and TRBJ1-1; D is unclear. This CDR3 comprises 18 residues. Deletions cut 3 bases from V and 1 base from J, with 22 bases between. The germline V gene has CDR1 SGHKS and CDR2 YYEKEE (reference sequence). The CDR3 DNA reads TGTGCCAGCAGCTCATCTGGGGTGTGGGGAGGGAGGAACACTGAAGCTTTCTTT. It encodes CASSSSGVWGGRNTEAFF.

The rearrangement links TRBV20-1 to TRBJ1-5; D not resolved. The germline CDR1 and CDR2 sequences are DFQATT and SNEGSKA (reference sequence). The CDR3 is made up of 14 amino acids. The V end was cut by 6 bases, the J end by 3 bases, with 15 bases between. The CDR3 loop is CSAKKGTYNQPQHF. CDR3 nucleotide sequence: TGCAGTGCAAAAAAGGGCACTTACAATCAGCCCCAGCATTTT.

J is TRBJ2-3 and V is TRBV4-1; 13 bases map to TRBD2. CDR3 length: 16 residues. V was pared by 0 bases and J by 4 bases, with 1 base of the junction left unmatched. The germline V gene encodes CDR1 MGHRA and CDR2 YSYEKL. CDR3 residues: CASSQEGLAGPDTQYF. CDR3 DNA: TGCGCCAGCAGCCAAGAGGGACTAGCGGGACCAGATACGCAGTATTTT.

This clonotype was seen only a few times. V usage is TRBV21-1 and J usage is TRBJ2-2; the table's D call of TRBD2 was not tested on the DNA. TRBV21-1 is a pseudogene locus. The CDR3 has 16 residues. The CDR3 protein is CASSKPSGSNTGELFF. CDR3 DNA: TGTGCCAGCAGCAAACCGAGCGGCTCGAACACCGGGGAGCTGTTTTTT.

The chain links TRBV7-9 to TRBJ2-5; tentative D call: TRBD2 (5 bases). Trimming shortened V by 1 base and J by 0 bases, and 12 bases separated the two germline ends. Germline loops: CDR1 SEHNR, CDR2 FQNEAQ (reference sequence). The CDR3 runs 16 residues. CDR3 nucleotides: TGTGCCAGCAGCTTAGGGACTGACGAGAACCAAGAGACCCAGTACTTC. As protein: CASSLGTDENQETQYF. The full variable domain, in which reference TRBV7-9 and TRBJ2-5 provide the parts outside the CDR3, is DTGVSQNPRHKITKRGQNVTFRCDPISEHNRLYWYRQTLGQGPEFLTYFQNEAQLEKSRLLSDRFSAERPKGSFSTLEIQRTEQGDSAMYLCASSLGTDENQETQYFGPGTRLLVL.

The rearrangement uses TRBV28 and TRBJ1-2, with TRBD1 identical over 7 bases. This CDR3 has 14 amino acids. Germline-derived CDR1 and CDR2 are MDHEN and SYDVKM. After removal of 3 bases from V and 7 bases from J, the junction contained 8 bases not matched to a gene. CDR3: CASSLTGRRRGYTF. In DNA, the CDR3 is TGTGCCAGCAGTTTGACAGGGAGGCGGCGTGGCTACACCTTC.

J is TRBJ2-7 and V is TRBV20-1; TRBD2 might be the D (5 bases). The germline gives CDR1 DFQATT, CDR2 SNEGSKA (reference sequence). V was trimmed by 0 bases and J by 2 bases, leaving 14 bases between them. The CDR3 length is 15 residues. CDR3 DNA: TGCAGTGCTAGAGACGCGAGCGGATCTACCTACGAGCAGTACTTC. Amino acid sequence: CSARDASGSTYEQYF.

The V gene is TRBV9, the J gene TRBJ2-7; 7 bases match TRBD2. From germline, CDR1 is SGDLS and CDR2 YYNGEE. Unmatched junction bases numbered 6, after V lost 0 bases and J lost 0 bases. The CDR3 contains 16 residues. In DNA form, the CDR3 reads TGTGCCAGCAGCGTAGAGGCGCGGACTAGCTCCTACGAGCAGTACTTC. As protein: CASSVEARTSSYEQYF.

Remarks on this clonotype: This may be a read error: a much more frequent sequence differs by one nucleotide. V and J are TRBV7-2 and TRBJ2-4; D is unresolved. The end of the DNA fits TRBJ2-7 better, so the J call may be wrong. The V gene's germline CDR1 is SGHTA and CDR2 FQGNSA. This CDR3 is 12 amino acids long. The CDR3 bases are TGTGCCAACAGCCCGCTAGGTGCCGAGCAGTACTTC. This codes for CANSPLGAEQYF.

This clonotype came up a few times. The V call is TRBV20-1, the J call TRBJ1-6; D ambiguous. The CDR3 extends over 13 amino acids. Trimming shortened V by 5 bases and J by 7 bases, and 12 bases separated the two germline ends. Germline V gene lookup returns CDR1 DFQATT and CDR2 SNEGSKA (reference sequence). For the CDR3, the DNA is TGCAGTGCTGCGCGGGCACGGAATTCACCCCTCCACTTT. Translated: CSAARARNSPLHF.

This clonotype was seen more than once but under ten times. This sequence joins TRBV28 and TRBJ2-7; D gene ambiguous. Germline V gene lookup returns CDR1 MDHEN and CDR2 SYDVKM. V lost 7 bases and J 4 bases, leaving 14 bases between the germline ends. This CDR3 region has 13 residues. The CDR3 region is CASTSVGGYEQYF. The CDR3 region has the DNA TGTGCCAGCACATCGGTAGGTGGATACGAGCAGTACTTC.

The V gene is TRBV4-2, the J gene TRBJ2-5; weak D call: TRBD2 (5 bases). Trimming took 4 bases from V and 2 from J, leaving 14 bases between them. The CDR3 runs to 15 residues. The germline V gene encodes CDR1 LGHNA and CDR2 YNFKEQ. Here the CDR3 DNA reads TGTGCCAGCAGCCGAGCGGAGGCCCCACAAGAGACCCAGTACTTC. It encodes CASSRAEAPQETQYF.

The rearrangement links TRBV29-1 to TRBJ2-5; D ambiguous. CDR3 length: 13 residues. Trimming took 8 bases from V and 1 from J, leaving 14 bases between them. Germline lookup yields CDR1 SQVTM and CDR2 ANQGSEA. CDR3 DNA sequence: TGCAGCCAAAGTAGAGGATCCCAAGAGACCCAGTACTTC. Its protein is CSQSRGSQETQYF.

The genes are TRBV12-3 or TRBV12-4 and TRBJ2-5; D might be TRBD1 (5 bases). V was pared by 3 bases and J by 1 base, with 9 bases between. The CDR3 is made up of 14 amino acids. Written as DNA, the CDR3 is TGTGCCAGCAGTTTTGACAGAAGCCAAGAGACCCAGTACTTC. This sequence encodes CASSFDRSQETQYF.

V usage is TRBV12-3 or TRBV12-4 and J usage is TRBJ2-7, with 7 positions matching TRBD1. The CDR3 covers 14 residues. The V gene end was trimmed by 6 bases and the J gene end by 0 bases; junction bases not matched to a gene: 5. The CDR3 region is CASRTGTDSYEQYF. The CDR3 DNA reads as TGTGCCAGCAGAACCGGGACAGACTCCTACGAGCAGTACTTC.

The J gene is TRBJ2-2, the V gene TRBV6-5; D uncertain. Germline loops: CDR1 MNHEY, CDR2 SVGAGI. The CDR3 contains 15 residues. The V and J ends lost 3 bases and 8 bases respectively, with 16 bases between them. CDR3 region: CASSYTEMATGELFF. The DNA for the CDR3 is TGTGCCAGCAGTTATACGGAAATGGCGACAGGGGAGCTGTTTTTT.

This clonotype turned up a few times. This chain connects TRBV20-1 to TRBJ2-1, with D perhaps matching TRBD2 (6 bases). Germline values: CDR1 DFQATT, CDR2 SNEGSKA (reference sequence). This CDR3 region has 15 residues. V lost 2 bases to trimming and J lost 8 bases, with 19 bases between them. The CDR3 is CSARTGLEGFHEQFF. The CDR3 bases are TGCAGTGCTAGAACGGGACTTGAAGGGTTCCATGAGCAGTTCTTC.

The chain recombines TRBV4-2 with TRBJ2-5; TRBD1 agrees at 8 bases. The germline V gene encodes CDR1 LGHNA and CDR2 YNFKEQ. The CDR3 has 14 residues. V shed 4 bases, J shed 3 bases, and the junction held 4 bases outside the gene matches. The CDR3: CASSPSGQEETQYF. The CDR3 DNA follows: TGTGCCAGCAGCCCATCGGGACAGGAAGAGACCCAGTACTTC.

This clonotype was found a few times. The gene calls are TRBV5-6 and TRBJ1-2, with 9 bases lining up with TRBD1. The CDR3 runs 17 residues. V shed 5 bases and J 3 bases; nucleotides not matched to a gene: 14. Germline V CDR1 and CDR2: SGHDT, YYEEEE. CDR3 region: CASSSSLRQGVDYGYTF. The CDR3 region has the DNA TGTGCCAGCAGTTCCTCCCTACGACAGGGGGTTGACTATGGCTACACCTTC.

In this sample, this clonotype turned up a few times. The DNA for the CDR3 is TGCGCCAGCAGCCCCCCCGGACAGGGAACCCACGAGCAGTACTTC. Its protein is CASSPPGQGTHEQYF. The chain employs TRBV4-1 and TRBJ2-7; 8 bases align to TRBD1. Germline V gene data show CDR1 as MGHRA and CDR2 as YSYEKL. J lost 5 bases, V lost 4 bases, and 10 bases had no gene match. This CDR3 spans 15 amino acids.

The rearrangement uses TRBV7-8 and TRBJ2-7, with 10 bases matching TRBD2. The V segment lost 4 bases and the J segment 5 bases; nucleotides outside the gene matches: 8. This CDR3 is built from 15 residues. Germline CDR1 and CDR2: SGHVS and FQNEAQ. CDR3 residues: CASSSSSGSRHEQYF. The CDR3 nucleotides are TGTGCCAGCAGCTCATCTAGCGGGAGTCGGCACGAGCAGTACTTC. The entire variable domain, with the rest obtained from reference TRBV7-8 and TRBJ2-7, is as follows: GAGVSQSPRYKVAKRGQDVALRCDPISGHVSLFWYQQALGQGPEFLTYFQNEAQLDKSGLPSDRFFAERPEGSVSTLKIQRTQQEDSAVYLCASSSSSGSRHEQYFGPGTRLTVT.

The CDR3 DNA follows: TGCAGTGCTAGGGTTAATGAAAAACTGTTTTTT. This gives the protein CSARVNEKLFF. This rearrangement joins TRBV20-1 to TRBJ1-4; no reliable D call. Germline values: CDR1 DFQATT, CDR2 SNEGSKA (reference sequence). The CDR3 runs 11 residues. V was cut by 3 bases and J by 4 bases, with 3 bases left in between.

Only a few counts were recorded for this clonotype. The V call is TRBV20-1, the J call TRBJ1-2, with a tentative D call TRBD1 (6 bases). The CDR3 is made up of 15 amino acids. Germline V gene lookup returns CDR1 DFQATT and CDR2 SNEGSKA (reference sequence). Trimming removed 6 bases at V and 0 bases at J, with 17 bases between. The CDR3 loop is CSAPGGLGANYGYTF. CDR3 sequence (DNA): TGCAGTGCGCCTGGGGGCTTGGGAGCTAACTATGGCTACACCTTC.

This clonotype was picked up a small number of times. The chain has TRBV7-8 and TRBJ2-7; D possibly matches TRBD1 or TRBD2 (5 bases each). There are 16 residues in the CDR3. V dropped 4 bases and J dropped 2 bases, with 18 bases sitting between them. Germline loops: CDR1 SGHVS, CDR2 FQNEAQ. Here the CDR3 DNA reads TGTGCCAGCAGCTCTCGGAGGACAAAAAAGGCCTACGAGCAGTACTTC. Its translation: CASSSRRTKKAYEQYF.

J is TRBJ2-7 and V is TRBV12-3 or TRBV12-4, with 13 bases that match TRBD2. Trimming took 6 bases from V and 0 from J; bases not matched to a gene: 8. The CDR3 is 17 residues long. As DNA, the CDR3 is TGTGCCAGCAGCCGACTAGCGGGAGGTCCTAGCTCCTACGAGCAGTACTTC. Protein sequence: CASSRLAGGPSSYEQYF.

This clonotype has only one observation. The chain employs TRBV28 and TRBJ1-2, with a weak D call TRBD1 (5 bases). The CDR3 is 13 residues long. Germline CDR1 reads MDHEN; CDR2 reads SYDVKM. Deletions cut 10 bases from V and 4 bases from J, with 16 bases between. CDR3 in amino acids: CATKPGGPYGYTF. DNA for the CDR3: TGTGCCACCAAACCGGGGGGACCCTATGGCTACACCTTC.

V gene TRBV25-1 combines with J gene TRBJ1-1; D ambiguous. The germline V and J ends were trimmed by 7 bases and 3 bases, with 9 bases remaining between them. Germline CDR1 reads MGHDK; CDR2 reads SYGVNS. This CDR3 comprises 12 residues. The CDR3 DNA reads TGTGCCAGCAAAGACGCCGACACTGAAGCTTTCTTT. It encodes CASKDADTEAFF.

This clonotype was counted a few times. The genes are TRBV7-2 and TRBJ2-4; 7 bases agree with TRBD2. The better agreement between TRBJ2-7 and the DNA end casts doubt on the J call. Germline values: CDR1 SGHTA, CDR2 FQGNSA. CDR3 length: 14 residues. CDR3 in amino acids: CASSFQAGLYEQYF. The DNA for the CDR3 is TGTGCCAGCAGCTTTCAAGCGGGATTGTACGAGCAGTACTTC.